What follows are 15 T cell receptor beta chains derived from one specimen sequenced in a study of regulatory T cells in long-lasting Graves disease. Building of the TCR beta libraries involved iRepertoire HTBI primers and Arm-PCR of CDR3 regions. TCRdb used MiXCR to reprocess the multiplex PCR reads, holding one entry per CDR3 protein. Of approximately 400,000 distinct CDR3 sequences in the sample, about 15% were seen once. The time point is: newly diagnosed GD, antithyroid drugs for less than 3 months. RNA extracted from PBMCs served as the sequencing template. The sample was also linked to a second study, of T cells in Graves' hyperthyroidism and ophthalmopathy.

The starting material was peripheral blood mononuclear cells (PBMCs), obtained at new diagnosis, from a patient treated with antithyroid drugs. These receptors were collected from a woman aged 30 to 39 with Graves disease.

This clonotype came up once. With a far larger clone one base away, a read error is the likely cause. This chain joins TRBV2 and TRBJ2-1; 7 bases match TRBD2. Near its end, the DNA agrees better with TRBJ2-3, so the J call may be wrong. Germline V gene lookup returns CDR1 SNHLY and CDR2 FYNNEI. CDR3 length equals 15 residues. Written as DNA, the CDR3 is TGTGCCAACAGGAGACTAGCCCTGACTGAGGATACGCAGTATTTT. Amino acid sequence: CANRRLALTEDTQYF.

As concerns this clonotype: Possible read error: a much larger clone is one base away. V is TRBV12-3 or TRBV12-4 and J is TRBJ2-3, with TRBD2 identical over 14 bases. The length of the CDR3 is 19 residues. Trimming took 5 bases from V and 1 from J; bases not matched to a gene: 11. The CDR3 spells CASSRMPGLAGAGTDTQYF. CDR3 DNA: TGTGCCAGCAGTCGGATGCCGGGACTAGCGGGAGCGGGCACAGATACGCAGTATTTT.

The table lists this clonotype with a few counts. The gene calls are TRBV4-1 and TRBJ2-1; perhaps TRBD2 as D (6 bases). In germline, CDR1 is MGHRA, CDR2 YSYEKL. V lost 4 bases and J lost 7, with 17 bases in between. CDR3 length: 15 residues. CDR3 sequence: CASSRSGTTGNEQFF. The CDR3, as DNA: TGCGCCAGCAGCCGTAGCGGCACAACGGGGAATGAGCAGTTCTTC.

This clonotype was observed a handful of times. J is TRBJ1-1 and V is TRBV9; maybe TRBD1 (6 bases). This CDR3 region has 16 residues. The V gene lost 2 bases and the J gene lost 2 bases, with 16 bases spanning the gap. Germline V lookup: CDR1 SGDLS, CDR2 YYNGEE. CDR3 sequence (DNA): TGTGCCAGCAGCGTTGATTTCCGGACAGCAAACACTGAAGCTTTCTTT. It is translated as CASSVDFRTANTEAFF.

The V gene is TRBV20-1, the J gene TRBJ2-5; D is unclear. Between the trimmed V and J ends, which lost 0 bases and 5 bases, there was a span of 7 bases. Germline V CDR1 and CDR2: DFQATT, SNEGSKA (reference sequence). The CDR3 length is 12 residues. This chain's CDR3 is CSARDGWETQYF. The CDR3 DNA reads TGCAGTGCTAGAGATGGGTGGGAGACCCAGTACTTC.

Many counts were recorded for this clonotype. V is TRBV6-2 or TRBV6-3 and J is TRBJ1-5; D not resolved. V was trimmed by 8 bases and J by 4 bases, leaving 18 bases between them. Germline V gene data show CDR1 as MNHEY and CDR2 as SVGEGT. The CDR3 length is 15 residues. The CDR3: CASYPRAAGNQPQHF. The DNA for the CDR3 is TGTGCCAGCTACCCCCGGGCAGCCGGGAATCAGCCCCAGCATTTT.

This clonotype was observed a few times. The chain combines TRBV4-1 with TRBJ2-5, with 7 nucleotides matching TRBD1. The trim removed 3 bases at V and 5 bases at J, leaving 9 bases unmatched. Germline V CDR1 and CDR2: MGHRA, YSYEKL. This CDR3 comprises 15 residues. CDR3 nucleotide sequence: TGCGCCAGCAGCCAGAATGACAGGGAAGGTGAGACCCAGTACTTC. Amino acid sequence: CASSQNDREGETQYF.

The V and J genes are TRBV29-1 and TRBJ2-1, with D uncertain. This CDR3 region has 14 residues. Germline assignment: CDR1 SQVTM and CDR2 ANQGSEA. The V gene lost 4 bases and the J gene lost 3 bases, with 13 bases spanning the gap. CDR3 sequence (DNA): TGCAGCGTTGCCGGGCAAGACGGCTACAATGAGCAGTTCTTC. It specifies CSVAGQDGYNEQFF.

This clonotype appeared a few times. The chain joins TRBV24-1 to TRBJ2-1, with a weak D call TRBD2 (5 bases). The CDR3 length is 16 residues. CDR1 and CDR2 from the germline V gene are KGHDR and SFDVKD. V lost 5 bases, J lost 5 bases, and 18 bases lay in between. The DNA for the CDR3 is TGTGCCACCAGTGTGGGCCGGGAATTCCGAGACAATGAGCAGTTCTTC. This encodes CATSVGREFRDNEQFF.

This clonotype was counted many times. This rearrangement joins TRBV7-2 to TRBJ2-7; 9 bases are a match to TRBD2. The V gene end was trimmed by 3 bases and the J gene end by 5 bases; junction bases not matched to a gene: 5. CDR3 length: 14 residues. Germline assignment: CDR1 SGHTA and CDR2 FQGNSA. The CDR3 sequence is CASSLGLASHEQYF. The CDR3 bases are TGTGCCAGCAGCTTGGGACTAGCAAGCCACGAGCAGTACTTC.

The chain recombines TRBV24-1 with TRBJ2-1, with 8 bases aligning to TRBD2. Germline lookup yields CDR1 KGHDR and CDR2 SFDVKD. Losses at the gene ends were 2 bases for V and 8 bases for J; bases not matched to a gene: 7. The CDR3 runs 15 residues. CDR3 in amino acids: CATSDSPGRGDEQFF. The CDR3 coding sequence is TGTGCCACCAGTGATTCCCCCGGGAGGGGGGATGAGCAGTTCTTC.

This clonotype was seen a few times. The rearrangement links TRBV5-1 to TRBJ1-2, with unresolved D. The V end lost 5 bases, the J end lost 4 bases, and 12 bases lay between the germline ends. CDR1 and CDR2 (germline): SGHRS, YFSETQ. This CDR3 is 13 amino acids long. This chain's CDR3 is CASRVPSGYGYTF. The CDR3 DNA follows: TGCGCCAGCAGGGTCCCTTCGGGCTATGGCTACACCTTC.

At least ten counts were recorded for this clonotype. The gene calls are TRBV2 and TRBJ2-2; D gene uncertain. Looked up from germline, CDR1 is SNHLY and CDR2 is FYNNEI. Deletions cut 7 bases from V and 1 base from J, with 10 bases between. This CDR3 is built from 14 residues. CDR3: CASIGALNTGELFF. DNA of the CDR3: TGTGCCAGCATCGGCGCCTTGAACACCGGGGAGCTGTTTTTT. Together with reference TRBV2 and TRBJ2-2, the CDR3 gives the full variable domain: EPEVTQTPSHQVTQMGQEVILRCVPISNHLYFYWYRQILGQKVEFLVSFYNNEISEKSEIFDDQFSVERPDGSNFTLKIRSTKLEDSAMYFCASIGALNTGELFFGEGSRLTVL.

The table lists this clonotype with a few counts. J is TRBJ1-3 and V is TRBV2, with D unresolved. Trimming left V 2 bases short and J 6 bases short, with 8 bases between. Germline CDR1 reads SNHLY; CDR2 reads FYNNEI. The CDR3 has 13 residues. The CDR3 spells CASSERGLNTIYF. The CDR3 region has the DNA TGTGCCAGCAGTGAACGAGGGTTAAACACCATATATTTT.

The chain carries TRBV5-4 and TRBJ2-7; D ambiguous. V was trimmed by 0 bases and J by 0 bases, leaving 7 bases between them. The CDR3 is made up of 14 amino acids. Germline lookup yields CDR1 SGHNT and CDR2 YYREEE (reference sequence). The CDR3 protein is CASSLGSASYEQYF. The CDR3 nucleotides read TGTGCCAGCAGCTTGGGTTCGGCCTCCTACGAGCAGTACTTC. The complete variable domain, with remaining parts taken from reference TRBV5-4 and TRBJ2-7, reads ETGVTQSPTHLIKTRGQQVTLRCSSQSGHNTVSWYQQALGQGPQFIFQYYREEENGRGNFPPRFSGLQFPNYSSELNVNALELDDSALYLCASSLGSASYEQYFGPGTRLTVT.